Listed below are T cell receptor beta chains from one sample, sequenced in a study of cytomegalovirus exposure and HLA in healthy donors. This table comes from immunoSEQ multiplex PCR, and its TCRdb copy is limited to in-frame clones, with some not included. The sample holds 100,000 to 150,000 clones; around 82% are singletons and the top ten take 3.6%. Sequenced sample: PBMCs. These TCRs come from a man aged 40-49 years in good health and CMV-seronegative. CDR3s include the opening cysteine and the closing phenylalanine or tryptophan. D genes are given only for firm matches. Clone sizes are given selectively: once, few, many, or a class where the clone is expanded.

clone_size	d_call	v_call	j_call	cdr3_aa	cdr3_nt
NA	TRBD1	TRBV7-8	TRBJ1-1	CASSPGTVSPNTEAFF	TGTGCCAGCAGCCCAGGGACAGTATCTCCGAACACTGAAGCTTTCTTT
NA	NA	TRBV4-1	TRBJ2-3	CASSQGAADTQYF	TGCGCCAGCAGCCAAGGAGCCGCAGATACGCAGTATTTT
NA	NA	TRBV7-2	TRBJ2-7	CASSLGAGAYEQYF	TGTGCCAGCAGCTTAGGAGCGGGCGCCTACGAGCAGTACTTC
NA	NA	TRBV6-5	TRBJ1-4	CASSYSPELEKLFF	TGTGCCAGCAGTTACAGTCCCGAACTTGAAAAACTGTTTTTT
few	NA	TRBV18	TRBJ2-1	CASSDSYNEQFF	TGTGCCAGCTCAGATAGTTACAATGAGCAGTTCTTC
many	TRBD1	TRBV28	TRBJ1-1	CASSSYRGLNTEAFF	TGTGCCAGCAGTTCGTACAGGGGGCTGAACACTGAAGCTTTCTTT
NA	NA	TRBV4-3	TRBJ2-2	CASSQHLSVTGELFF	TGCGCCAGCAGCCAACACCTGAGTGTAACCGGGGAGCTGTTTTTT
NA	NA	TRBV7-6	TRBJ2-7	CASSSRGMDEQYF	TGTGCCAGCAGCTCCCGAGGGATGGACGAGCAGTACTTC
NA	NA	TRBV7-2	TRBJ2-7	CASSPGRRVEQYF	TGTGCCAGCAGCCCTGGTCGCCGAGTCGAGCAGTACTTC
NA	TRBD1	TRBV6-5	TRBJ2-5	CASDKGAAYRQTQYF	TGTGCCAGCGATAAGGGGGCGGCCTACAGGCAGACCCAGTACTTC
NA	TRBD2	TRBV5-1	TRBJ2-3	CASSLVPAGATTDTQYF	TGCGCCAGCAGCTTGGTGCCAGCGGGGGCGACCACAGATACGCAGTATTTT
NA	NA	TRBV7-3	TRBJ2-3	CASSLTGTVVSEWGGTDTQYF	TGTGCCAGCAGCTTAACAGGGACGGTAGTTTCGGAATGGGGGGGCACAGATACGCAGTATTTT
NA	NA	TRBV13	TRBJ2-7	CASSSTEYEQYF	TGTGCCAGCAGTTCTACAGAGTACGAGCAGTACTTC
NA	NA	TRBV6-1	TRBJ1-3	CASRSTVGNTIYF	TGTGCCAGCAGATCGACAGTTGGAAACACCATATATTTT
few	NA	TRBV4-2	TRBJ1-1	CASSQVVMGRLNTEAFF	TGTGCCAGCAGCCAAGTAGTCATGGGGCGACTGAACACTGAAGCTTTCTTT
NA	TRBD1	TRBV30	TRBJ1-5	CAWGQGDYSNQPQHF	TGTGCCTGGGGACAGGGGGATTATAGCAATCAGCCCCAGCATTTT
NA	NA	TRBV6-5	TRBJ1-1	CASTRGVNTEAFF	TGTGCCAGCACCCGGGGGGTGAACACTGAAGCTTTCTTT
NA	TRBD1	TRBV6-5	TRBJ1-6	CASSSTGNSPLHF	TGTGCCAGCAGTTCGACAGGGAATTCACCCCTCCACTTT
once	NA	TRBV18	TRBJ2-7	CASSPVGAYEQYF	TGTGCCAGCTCACCTGTCGGGGCCTACGAGCAGTACTTC
NA	TRBD1	TRBV2	TRBJ2-6	CAKGTGRSGANVLTF	TGTGCCAAAGGGACAGGACGGTCTGGGGCCAACGTCCTGACTTTC